These 20 T cell receptor beta chains originate from one sample sequenced in a study of B cell selection in AIRE deficiency. Regulatory T cells were sorted as CD4+CD25hiCD127low/negative. Only in-frame clones appear in the TCRdb table, and some are missing; sequencing was by immunoSEQ multiplex PCR. The sample contains 20,000 or so clones, about 93% of which appear only once. Input material: CD4+CD25+ Tregs sorted from PBMCs. The receptors were sampled from a human donor in good health.

This clone has a single count. This sample also contains other DNA sequences that code for the same CDR3. The CDR3 nucleotides read TGTGCCAGCAGCTTGAACAGGGCGGTTGGAGCTTTCTTT. Translation gives CASSLNRAVGAFF. The chain uses TRBV5-8 and TRBJ1-1, with D possibly matching TRBD1 (6 bases). Trimming shortened V by 1 base and J by 10 bases, and 14 bases separated the two germline ends. Germline CDR1 and CDR2: SGHTS and YDEGEE. The CDR3 is 13 amino acids.

The chain links TRBV6-6 to TRBJ1-3, with no clear D. This CDR3 comprises 13 residues. The germline CDR1 and CDR2 sequences are MNHNY and SVGAGI (reference sequence). Trimming took off 6 bases at V and 2 bases at J, with 8 bases between the two ends. The CDR3 loop is CASRSRPGNTIYF. CDR3 DNA sequence: TGTGCCAGCAGGTCCCGCCCTGGAAACACCATATATTTT.

The chain combines TRBV5-4 with TRBJ1-2, with D possibly matching TRBD1 (6 bases). V lost 4 bases and J 3 bases, leaving 13 bases between the germline ends. This CDR3 has 14 residues. Germline assignment: CDR1 SGHNT and CDR2 YYREEE (reference sequence). The CDR3 sequence is CASSGEQGYYGYTF. CDR3 nucleotides: TGTGCCAGCAGCGGTGAACAGGGCTACTATGGCTACACCTTC.

This clone was seen a single time. The J gene is TRBJ2-3, the V gene TRBV5-8; no clear D. The CDR3 has 14 residues. Germline V gene data show CDR1 as SGHTS and CDR2 as YDEGEE. Trimming stripped 2 bases from V and 2 bases from J, with 9 bases between. The CDR3 loop reads CASSFSSNTDTQYF. The CDR3 DNA sequence: TGTGCCAGCAGCTTTTCGTCTAACACAGATACGCAGTATTTT.

On this clone: At one end, the junction sequence differs from germline, possibly due to a read error. CDR3 sequence: CASSFGRGGLIGYTF. The CDR3 region has the DNA TGTGCCAGCAGCTTCGGAAGGGGCGGATTGATTGGCTACACCTTC. The chain recombines TRBV5-1 with TRBJ1-2, with D possibly being TRBD1 (5 bases). The CDR3 is made up of 15 amino acids. Per germline, CDR1 SGHRS and CDR2 YFSETQ. Full variable domain (rest looked up from reference TRBV5-1 and TRBJ1-2): KAGVTQTPRYLIKTRGQQVTLSCSPISGHRSVSWYQQTPGQGLQFLFEYFSETQRNKGNFPGRFSGRQFSNSRSEMNVSTLELGDSALYLCASSFGRGGLIGYTFGSGTRLTVV.

The chain joins TRBV29-1 to TRBJ1-2; the D is unclear. Germline CDR1 and CDR2: SQVTM and ANQGSEA. Trimming pared 1 base from V and 3 bases from J, leaving 6 bases between. The CDR3 is made up of 12 amino acids. The CDR3: CSVEVTDYGYTF. The CDR3 nucleotides read TGCAGCGTTGAAGTCACAGACTATGGCTACACCTTC.

This clone occurred a few times. The chain joins TRBV14 to TRBJ2-5, with 12 bases matching TRBD2. V was clipped by 1 base and J by 5 bases; unmatched bases: 5. This CDR3 is built from 16 residues. In germline, CDR1 is SGHDN, CDR2 FVKESK. DNA for the CDR3: TGTGCCAGCAGCCAAGGTGGACTAGCGGGGTGGGAGACCCAGTACTTC. This translates into CASSQGGLAGWETQYF.

The chain is built from TRBV10-3 and TRBJ2-2; D is perhaps TRBD1 (5 bases). V was shortened by 10 bases and J by 5 bases, with 11 bases between the two germline ends. Germline lookup yields CDR1 ENHRY and CDR2 SYGVKD. This CDR3 is built from 12 residues. CDR3 DNA: TGTGCCACCGGGCCAGGGACCGGGGAGCTGTTTTTT. Translation gives CATGPGTGELFF.

The V and J genes are TRBV6-1 and TRBJ2-5, with a possible D match to TRBD2 (5 bases). The CDR3 runs 12 residues. Germline CDR1 MNHNS, CDR2 SASEGT. Trimming shortened V by 3 bases and J by 6 bases, and 8 bases separated the two germline ends. CDR3 sequence reads: CASSDFGKTQYF. The CDR3 coding sequence is TGTGCCAGCAGTGATTTCGGGAAGACCCAGTACTTC.

The chain couples TRBV5-5 to TRBJ2-3; D call uncertain. Between the trimmed V and J ends, which lost 0 bases and 6 bases, there was a span of 11 bases. CDR1 and CDR2 from the germline V gene are SGHKS and YYEKEE (reference sequence). The length of the CDR3 is 14 residues. The CDR3 loop reads CASSLVSYSDTQYF. The DNA of the CDR3 is TGTGCCAGCAGCTTGGTTTCCTATTCGGATACGCAGTATTTT. Full variable domain (outside the CDR3, taken from reference TRBV5-5 and TRBJ2-3): DAGVTQSPTHLIKTRGQQVTLRCSPISGHKSVSWYQQVLGQGPQFIFQYYEKEERGRGNFPDRFSARQFPNYSSELNVNALLLGDSALYLCASSLVSYSDTQYFGPGTRLTVL.

The CDR3 coding sequence is TGTGCCAGCACCTTCGTAGGCGGGTCGACCCAGTACTTC. This translates into CASTFVGGSTQYF. V and J are TRBV4-2 and TRBJ2-5; a weak D match, TRBD2 (5 bases). The CDR3 is made up of 13 amino acids. Trimming left V 7 bases short and J 7 bases short, with 16 bases between. CDR1 is LGHNA, CDR2 YNFKEQ, per germline.

The rearrangement uses TRBV10-1 and TRBJ2-1; D gene unclear. The germline CDR1 and CDR2 sequences are WNHNN and SYGVQD (reference sequence). CDR3 length: 15 amino acids. Trimming cost V 3 bases and J 6 bases, with 15 bases left between them. The CDR3 nucleotides are TGCGCCAGCAGTGAACGAGTAGGGATCGGCAATGAGCAGTTCTTC. Protein sequence: CASSERVGIGNEQFF.

CDR3 region: CASSIGHGSSYEQYF. DNA of the CDR3: TGTGCCAGCAGCATAGGACATGGCAGCTCCTACGAGCAGTACTTC. V usage is TRBV6-5 and J usage is TRBJ2-7, with D maybe TRBD1 (5 bases). From germline, CDR1 is MNHEY and CDR2 SVGAGI. CDR3 length: 15 amino acids. Trimming shortened V by 6 bases and J by 0 bases, and 15 bases separated the two germline ends.

V is TRBV2 and J is TRBJ2-5; TRBD2 is a possible D gene (5 bases). The CDR3 is made up of 15 amino acids. V was clipped by 0 bases and J by 10 bases, with 18 bases between them. Germline lookup yields CDR1 SNHLY and CDR2 FYNNEI. The CDR3, as DNA: TGTGCCAGCAGTGAAGCCGGACCCACGACCGAGGGCCAGTACTTC. Encoded protein: CASSEAGPTTEGQYF.

J is TRBJ1-1 and V is TRBV5-5; possible D gene TRBD1, 6 bases. The CDR3 length is 15 residues. V gave up 3 bases and J gave up 5 bases, with 17 bases separating them. Germline V gene sequence: CDR1 SGHKS, CDR2 YYEKEE (reference sequence). CDR3 in amino acids: CASSSLLGGWTEAFF. Written as DNA, the CDR3 is TGTGCCAGCAGCTCTCTTTTGGGGGGCTGGACTGAAGCTTTCTTT.

The chain couples TRBV2 to TRBJ2-3; 11 bases are shared with TRBD2. The CDR3 loop spans 15 amino acids. V trimming: 4 bases; J trimming: 2 bases; junction bases outside the gene matches: 2. Germline assignment: CDR1 SNHLY and CDR2 FYNNEI. The CDR3 DNA follows: TGTGCCAGCAGTGGACTAGCGGGATACACAGATACGCAGTATTTT. Translating it yields CASSGLAGYTDTQYF.

The CDR3 DNA sequence: TGTGCCAGCAGTTACTCTGGGGGGTCGGGCACTGAAGCTTTCTTT. Translated: CASSYSGGSGTEAFF. The chain joins TRBV6-5 to TRBJ1-1; D might be TRBD1 (5 bases). The CDR3 is 15 residues long. The V gene lost 0 bases and the J gene lost 4 bases, with 12 bases spanning the gap. The germline CDR1 and CDR2 sequences are MNHEY and SVGAGI.

The chain has TRBV10-3 and TRBJ1-3; 9 nucleotides align to TRBD1. The germline CDR1 and CDR2 sequences are ENHRY and SYGVKD. The CDR3 totals 15 residues. The V and J ends lost 4 bases and 4 bases, in that order; junction bases with no gene match: 5. The DNA of the CDR3 is TGTGCCATCAGTGGCACCGGGACAGGGGGAAACACCATATATTTT. Translation: CAISGTGTGGNTIYF.

A single count supports this clone. The chain joins TRBV18 to TRBJ2-3; D gene uncertain. Germline V gene lookup returns CDR1 KGHSH and CDR2 LQKENI. CDR3 length: 17 amino acids. V was clipped by 0 bases and J by 6 bases, with 19 bases between them. The CDR3 sequence: CASSPPISSDRSDTQYF. CDR3 sequence (DNA): TGTGCCAGCTCACCACCTATAAGCAGTGATCGGTCGGATACGCAGTATTTT.

This clone appeared a few times. The chain links TRBV19 to TRBJ2-3; TRBD2 matches 8 bases. Germline V lookup: CDR1 LNHDA, CDR2 SQIVND (reference sequence). Trimming took 4 bases from V and 2 from J; bases not matched to a gene: 5. The CDR3 spans 15 residues. CDR3 coding DNA: TGTGCCAGTAGTAAACGGGAGGGAGCCACAGATACGCAGTATTTT. Translating it yields CASSKREGATDTQYF.